Listed here are 29 T cell receptor beta chains from one sample, sequenced in a study of blood T cell repertoires in COVID-19. Profiling relied on immunoSEQ multiplex PCR, and the TCRdb table lists in-frame clones only, not all of them. The sample holds over 100,000 clones; around three quarters are singletons and the top ten take around 4.1%. Sequencing was performed on peripheral blood. The receptor set was obtained from a woman older than 75 with acute or convalescent COVID-19.

A few counts support this clone. Other DNA sequences of this sample code for an identical CDR3. This chain uses TRBV28 with TRBJ1-5; D gene ambiguous. The V gene's germline CDR1 is MDHEN and CDR2 SYDVKM. The V end was cut by 2 bases, the J end by 4 bases, with 3 bases between. There are 12 residues in the CDR3. CDR3 protein: CASSLRNQPQHF. In nucleotides, the CDR3 is TGTGCCAGCAGTTTACGGAATCAGCCCCAGCATTTT.

V usage is TRBV27 and J usage is TRBJ2-3, with D possibly being TRBD2 (6 bases). In germline, CDR1 is MNHEY, CDR2 SMNVEV (reference sequence). CDR3 length: 14 amino acids. V lost 1 base to trimming and J lost 6 bases, with 11 bases between them. The CDR3 loop reads CASSLLDGRDTQYF. DNA of the CDR3: TGTGCCAGCAGTTTATTGGATGGGAGGGATACGCAGTATTTT.

The rearrangement uses TRBV9 and TRBJ2-5; 10 positions match TRBD2. V lost 6 bases to trimming and J lost 4 bases; unmatched junction nucleotides: 3. Germline lookup yields CDR1 SGDLS and CDR2 YYNGEE. The CDR3 is made up of 13 amino acids. CDR3 region: CASNQREGETQYF. DNA of the CDR3: TGTGCCAGCAACCAGCGGGAGGGAGAGACCCAGTACTTC.

The rearrangement links TRBV30 to TRBJ1-4; D gene ambiguous. Trimming stripped 1 base from V and 0 bases from J, with 15 bases between. The germline V gene encodes CDR1 GTSNPN and CDR2 SVGIG (reference sequence). The CDR3 sequence is 17 residues long. In nucleotides, the CDR3 is TGTGCCTGGAGTGCGCGAAGAGGGTCTGCAACTAATGAAAAACTGTTTTTT. It codes for CAWSARRGSATNEKLFF.

Comments on this clone: Other DNA sequences in this specimen translate into the identical CDR3. The chain is built from TRBV30 and TRBJ2-7; maybe TRBD2 (5 bases). This CDR3 spans 11 amino acids. Trimming left V 5 bases short and J 3 bases short, with 8 bases between. Germline lookup yields CDR1 GTSNPN and CDR2 SVGIG (reference sequence). DNA for the CDR3: TGTGCCTGGGGACGGGGCTACGAGCAGTACTTC. Protein sequence: CAWGRGYEQYF.

This clone was counted between two and nine times. The J gene is TRBJ2-1, the V gene TRBV28, with 7 nucleotides matching TRBD2. The J segment lost 4 bases and the V segment lost 1 base, leaving 10 bases of the junction unmatched. The CDR3 sequence is 17 residues long. The germline CDR1 and CDR2 sequences are MDHEN and SYDVKM. This CDR3 is CASSLSEGGPGYNEQFF. CDR3 DNA sequence: TGTGCCAGCAGTTTATCGGAGGGAGGGCCCGGGTACAATGAGCAGTTCTTC.

The chain carries TRBV6-6 and TRBJ2-5; TRBD2 agrees at 8 bases. The CDR3 loop spans 12 amino acids. Per the germline V gene, CDR1 is MNHNY and CDR2 is SVGAGI (reference sequence). V was pared by 2 bases and J by 10 bases, with 3 bases of the junction left unmatched. In nucleotides, the CDR3 is TGTGCCAGCAGTTACCCCCGGGAGGGCCAGTACTTC. Translating gives CASSYPREGQYF.

The V and J genes are TRBV5-4 and TRBJ2-3; D might be TRBD1 (6 bases). Trimming shortened V by 5 bases and J by 2 bases, and 21 bases separated the two germline ends. Germline lookup yields CDR1 SGHNT and CDR2 YYREEE (reference sequence). CDR3 length: 17 amino acids. The CDR3: CASSQGPIGVNTDTQYF. The CDR3 DNA follows: TGTGCCAGCAGTCAGGGGCCCATTGGAGTAAACACAGATACGCAGTATTTT.

The chain carries TRBV2 and TRBJ1-1, with TRBD1 as a possible D gene (5 bases). The CDR3 has 15 residues. Germline V lookup: CDR1 SNHLY, CDR2 FYNNEI. V was trimmed by 3 bases and J by 4 bases, leaving 15 bases between them. The CDR3 DNA reads as TGTGCCAGCAGTGAGCAGGGAACCACGAGCACTGAAGCTTTCTTT. Translation: CASSEQGTTSTEAFF.

The table lists this clone with a few counts. The gene calls are TRBV2 and TRBJ2-1; tentatively, D is TRBD1 (8 bases). The CDR3 is 14 residues long. Trimming shortened V by 2 bases and J by 12 bases, and 17 bases separated the two germline ends. Germline V lookup: CDR1 SNHLY, CDR2 FYNNEI. The CDR3 DNA reads as TGTGCCAGCAGTGAAACTGACAGGGGAGGGCGGCAGTTCTTC. This encodes CASSETDRGGRQFF.

This sequence joins TRBV11-2 and TRBJ1-6; D may be TRBD1 (6 bases). Germline V gene data show CDR1 as SGHAT and CDR2 as FQNNGV. There are 14 residues in the CDR3. V lost 3 bases and J lost 5, with 8 bases in between. CDR3: CASSFSGDNSPLHF. The CDR3 DNA sequence: TGTGCCAGCAGCTTCTCAGGGGATAATTCACCCCTCCACTTT.

The chain recombines TRBV19 with TRBJ2-5, with D possibly matching TRBD1 (5 bases). Trimming shortened V by 6 bases and J by 4 bases, and 12 bases separated the two germline ends. Germline-derived CDR1 and CDR2 are LNHDA and SQIVND (reference sequence). The CDR3 contains 13 residues. CDR3 nucleotides: TGTGCCAGTAGAGGCCAGGGTGGAGAGACCCAGTACTTC. Encoded protein: CASRGQGGETQYF.

This chain joins TRBV28 and TRBJ1-1, with a tentative D call TRBD1 (6 bases). CDR1 and CDR2 from the germline V gene are MDHEN and SYDVKM. Between the trimmed V and J ends, which lost 4 bases and 4 bases, there was a span of 13 bases. This CDR3 contains 14 residues. CDR3 protein: CASSSQGRGTEAFF. The CDR3 DNA follows: TGTGCCAGCAGTTCGCAGGGGCGAGGCACTGAAGCTTTCTTT. The whole variable domain, remainder taken from reference TRBV28 and TRBJ1-1, is DVKVTQSSRYLVKRTGEKVFLECVQDMDHENMFWYRQDPGLGLRLIYFSYDVKMKEKGDIPEGYSVSREKKERFSLILESASTNQTSMYLCASSSQGRGTEAFFGQGTRLTVV.

The CDR3 loop is CAIQGFKSSYNEQFF. The CDR3 DNA reads TGTGCCATCCAGGGATTCAAAAGCTCCTACAATGAGCAGTTCTTC. This chain connects TRBV15 to TRBJ2-1; tentative D call: TRBD1 (5 bases). From germline, CDR1 is LNHNV and CDR2 YYDKDF (reference sequence). This CDR3 has 15 amino acids. Trimming stripped 10 bases from V and 0 bases from J, with 16 bases between.

The chain joins TRBV5-4 to TRBJ2-3, with TRBD2 matching 7 bases. V was clipped by 4 bases and J by 0 bases; unmatched bases: 8. Germline V gene data show CDR1 as SGHNT and CDR2 as YYREEE (reference sequence). The length of the CDR3 is 16 residues. This CDR3 is CASSPTSAPSTDTQYF. The CDR3 DNA reads as TGTGCCAGCAGCCCTACTAGCGCCCCTAGCACAGATACGCAGTATTTT. The full variable domain, its missing parts supplied by reference TRBV5-4 and TRBJ2-3, is ETGVTQSPTHLIKTRGQQVTLRCSSQSGHNTVSWYQQALGQGPQFIFQYYREEENGRGNFPPRFSGLQFPNYSSELNVNALELDDSALYLCASSPTSAPSTDTQYFGPGTRLTVL.

J is TRBJ1-6 and V is TRBV28; 9 bases are a match to TRBD1. Per germline, CDR1 MDHEN and CDR2 SYDVKM. Trimming took 3 bases from V and 7 from J; bases not matched to a gene: 1. The CDR3 loop spans 14 amino acids. CDR3 nucleotides: TGTGCCAGCAGTTTGACAGGGGGGAATTCACCCCTCCACTTT. Protein sequence: CASSLTGGNSPLHF.

The chain combines TRBV18 with TRBJ2-5; TRBD1 agrees at 9 bases. The germline V gene has CDR1 KGHSH and CDR2 LQKENI. V gave up 3 bases and J gave up 5 bases; unmatched junction bases: 4. The CDR3 has 14 amino acids. DNA for the CDR3: TGTGCCAGCTCACCGGGACAGGGTTCGGAGACCCAGTACTTC. Translating gives CASSPGQGSETQYF.

The chain uses TRBV20-1 and TRBJ1-1; TRBD1 is a possible D gene (5 bases). V shed 7 bases and J shed 4 bases, with 10 bases lying between them. This CDR3 region has 11 residues. Germline V CDR1 and CDR2: DFQATT, SNEGSKA (reference sequence). In DNA, the CDR3 is TGCAGTGTTAAAGGGGTCACTGAAGCTTTCTTT. Translation: CSVKGVTEAFF.

The V gene is TRBV21-1, the J gene TRBJ1-5. TRBV21-1 has pseudogene status. CDR3 size: 17 residues. CDR3 sequence: CASRGEAVFCCNQPQHF. In nucleotides, the CDR3 is TGTGCCAGCAGGGGAGAAGCGGTGTTTTGTTGCAATCAGCCCCAGCATTTT.

J is TRBJ1-1 and V is TRBV7-9; 7 positions match TRBD1. Germline trimming cut 1 base from V and 3 bases from J; bases unmatched to any gene: 2. Germline loops: CDR1 SEHNR, CDR2 FQNEAQ (reference sequence). The CDR3 covers 14 residues. The CDR3 sequence is CASSLEGAYTEAFF. In nucleotides, the CDR3 is TGTGCCAGCAGCTTAGAGGGGGCTTACACTGAAGCTTTCTTT. Based on the CDR3 plus reference TRBV7-9 and TRBJ1-1, the full variable domain is DTGVSQNPRHKITKRGQNVTFRCDPISEHNRLYWYRQTLGQGPEFLTYFQNEAQLEKSRLLSDRFSAERPKGSFSTLEIQRTEQGDSAMYLCASSLEGAYTEAFFGQGTRLTVV.

The V gene is TRBV2, the J gene TRBJ1-4, with D unclear. There are 14 residues in the CDR3. Germline V lookup: CDR1 SNHLY, CDR2 FYNNEI. Trimming shortened V by 6 bases and J by 0 bases, and 8 bases separated the two germline ends. The CDR3 region has the DNA TGTGCCAGCAGCCGCAGTGCAACTAATGAAAAACTGTTTTTT. It yields the protein CASSRSATNEKLFF.

The rearrangement links TRBV4-2 to TRBJ2-1, with 8 bases that match TRBD2. Germline V gene lookup returns CDR1 LGHNA and CDR2 YNFKEQ. The V segment lost 0 bases and the J segment 4 bases; nucleotides outside the gene matches: 5. The CDR3 loop spans 16 amino acids. CDR3 region: CASSQDQTGGYNEQFF. CDR3 nucleotides: TGTGCCAGCAGCCAAGATCAAACGGGGGGGTACAATGAGCAGTTCTTC.

The V gene is TRBV18, the J gene TRBJ2-7; the match to TRBD2 covers 7 bases. Germline assignment: CDR1 KGHSH and CDR2 LQKENI. This CDR3 has 14 residues. The V and J ends lost 3 bases and 1 base, in that order; junction bases with no gene match: 3. This chain's CDR3 is CASSPPGLSYEQYF. The CDR3 coding sequence is TGTGCCAGCTCACCCCCGGGACTATCCTACGAGCAGTACTTC.

The count of this clone is one. This chain links TRBV19 with TRBJ2-1; 11 bases line up with TRBD1. The CDR3 covers 15 residues. The V gene's germline CDR1 is LNHDA and CDR2 SQIVND (reference sequence). J gave up 6 bases and V 10 bases, and 11 bases lay outside the gene matches. CDR3 sequence: CATVNRDRGVNEQFF. The CDR3 DNA follows: TGTGCCACCGTCAACCGGGACAGGGGGGTCAATGAGCAGTTCTTC.

V and J are TRBV11-2 and TRBJ1-5, with D possibly TRBD1 on 5 matching bases. CDR1 and CDR2 (germline): SGHAT, FQNNGV. V lost 3 bases and J 3 bases, leaving 6 bases between the germline ends. The CDR3 consists of 13 residues. The CDR3 loop reads CASSFRANQPQHF. DNA of the CDR3: TGTGCCAGCAGCTTCAGGGCCAATCAGCCCCAGCATTTT.

The chain links TRBV5-1 to TRBJ2-3; TRBD2 aligns across 7 bases. After removal of 4 bases from V and 2 bases from J, the junction contained 4 bases not matched to a gene. CDR3 length equals 14 residues. Germline CDR1 reads SGHRS; CDR2 reads YFSETQ. The CDR3 protein is CASSHRDYTDTQYF. In DNA, the CDR3 is TGCGCCAGCAGCCATCGGGACTACACAGATACGCAGTATTTT.

The V gene is TRBV5-6, the J gene TRBJ1-2, with D possibly matching TRBD1 (5 bases). Germline values: CDR1 SGHDT, CDR2 YYEEEE. The CDR3 contains 13 residues. With 1 base removed from V and 8 bases from J, the gap between germline ends came to 12 bases. The CDR3 DNA reads as TGTGCCAGCAGCTTGCCCGGGGGATCCGGCTACACCTTC. Translated, it gives CASSLPGGSGYTF.

The V and J genes are TRBV11-2 and TRBJ2-3, with D perhaps matching TRBD2 (6 bases). Deletions cut 5 bases from V and 2 bases from J, with 14 bases between. The germline V gene has CDR1 SGHAT and CDR2 FQNNGV. The CDR3 consists of 15 residues. In DNA, the CDR3 is TGTGCCAGCAGCATAATGGGACTCGTCACAGATACGCAGTATTTT. This sequence encodes CASSIMGLVTDTQYF. Using reference TRBV11-2 and TRBJ2-3 for the parts outside the CDR3, the full variable domain is EAGVAQSPRYKIIEKRQSVAFWCNPISGHATLYWYQQILGQGPKLLIQFQNNGVVDDSQLPKDRFSAERLKGVDSTLKIQPAKLEDSAVYLCASSIMGLVTDTQYFGPGTRLTVL.

The chain uses TRBV18 and TRBJ1-1; perhaps TRBD1 as D (6 bases). Trimming stripped 3 bases from V and 10 bases from J, with 12 bases between. The CDR3 is 12 residues long. In germline, CDR1 is KGHSH, CDR2 LQKENI. The CDR3, as DNA: TGTGCCAGCTCACCCTCGACAGGAGCAGCTTTCTTT. It is translated as CASSPSTGAAFF.